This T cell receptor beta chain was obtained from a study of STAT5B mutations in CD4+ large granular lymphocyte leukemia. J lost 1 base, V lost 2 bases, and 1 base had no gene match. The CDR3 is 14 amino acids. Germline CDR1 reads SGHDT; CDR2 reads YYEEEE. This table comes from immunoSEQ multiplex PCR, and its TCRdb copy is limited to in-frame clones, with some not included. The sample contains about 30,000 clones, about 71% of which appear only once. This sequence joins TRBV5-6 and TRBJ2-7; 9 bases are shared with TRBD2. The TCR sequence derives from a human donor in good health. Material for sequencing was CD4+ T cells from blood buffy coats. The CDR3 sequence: CASSFSGGSYEQYF. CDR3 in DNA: TGTGCCAGCAGCTTTAGCGGGGGTTCCTACGAGCAGTACTTC.